These 25 T cell receptor beta chains came from one sample sequenced in a study of cytomegalovirus exposure and HLA in healthy donors (dated by TCRdb to about 2017). Library preparation employed the immunoSEQ multiplex PCR assay. A mixture of 60 forward primers for TCR Vbeta segments and 13 reverse primers for TCR Jbeta segments was used in the multiplex PCR. TCRdb limited this immuneACCESS table to in-frame rearrangements with V and J called. A share of clones is missing; checked studies link under half to unresolved V genes, and the rest is unexplained. The sample table records about 130,000 clones; around three quarters of these occur just once. The ten largest clones take up 1% of the sample. The sample taken for sequencing was PBMCs. These receptors were collected from a middle-aged man in good health and CMV-seronegative.

With regard to this clone: Distinct nucleotide sequences in the sample also encode this CDR3. The CDR3 DNA follows: TGTGCCTGGAGTGTACTGTCCCGCGGAACCGGGGAGCTGTTTTTT. Amino acid sequence: CAWSVLSRGTGELFF. The V and J genes are TRBV30 and TRBJ2-2; D gene ambiguous. Germline V gene data show CDR1 as GTSNPN and CDR2 as SVGIG (reference sequence). This CDR3 contains 15 residues. The germline V and J ends were trimmed by 0 bases and 5 bases, with 13 bases remaining between them.

This sequence joins TRBV28 and TRBJ1-2, with TRBD1 matching 9 bases. The V gene's germline CDR1 is MDHEN and CDR2 SYDVKM. The CDR3 spans 16 residues. After removal of 3 bases from V and 0 bases from J, the junction contained 5 bases not matched to a gene. In nucleotides, the CDR3 is TGTGCCAGCAGTTTTTGGGACAGGGCGGCTAACTATGGCTACACCTTC. This translates into CASSFWDRAANYGYTF.

This rearrangement joins TRBV28 to TRBJ1-5; TRBD1 agrees at 9 bases. The CDR3 extends over 15 amino acids. Germline V CDR1 and CDR2: MDHEN, SYDVKM. V was pared by 3 bases and J by 4 bases, with 4 bases of the junction left unmatched. For the CDR3, the DNA is TGTGCCAGCAGTTTGGGGACAGGGTTGAATCAGCCCCAGCATTTT. Protein: CASSLGTGLNQPQHF. Variable domain in full (rest from reference TRBV28 and TRBJ1-5): DVKVTQSSRYLVKRTGEKVFLECVQDMDHENMFWYRQDPGLGLRLIYFSYDVKMKEKGDIPEGYSVSREKKERFSLILESASTNQTSMYLCASSLGTGLNQPQHFGDGTRLSIL.

This rearrangement joins TRBV6-1 to TRBJ2-1, with D possibly being TRBD1 (6 bases). In germline, CDR1 is MNHNS, CDR2 SASEGT. V was pared by 6 bases and J by 4 bases, with 10 bases between. The CDR3 length is 13 residues. The CDR3 protein is CASRMDSYNEQFF. Written as DNA, the CDR3 is TGTGCCAGCAGGATGGACAGTTACAATGAGCAGTTCTTC.

The chain employs TRBV7-9 and TRBJ2-3; 8 nucleotides align to TRBD2. This CDR3 spans 15 amino acids. V gave up 4 bases and J gave up 4 bases; unmatched junction bases: 7. Per germline, CDR1 SEHNR and CDR2 FQNEAQ (reference sequence). Here the CDR3 DNA reads TGTGCCAGCAGCTCCTATAGCGGGGTGGCAGATACGCAGTATTTT. It specifies CASSSYSGVADTQYF. Using reference TRBV7-9 and TRBJ2-3 for the parts outside the CDR3, the full variable domain is DTGVSQNPRHKITKRGQNVTFRCDPISEHNRLYWYRQTLGQGPEFLTYFQNEAQLEKSRLLSDRFSAERPKGSFSTLEIQRTEQGDSAMYLCASSSYSGVADTQYFGPGTRLTVL.

The chain joins TRBV19 to TRBJ2-3; the match to TRBD2 covers 8 bases. J was trimmed by 5 bases and V by 3 bases; bases with no gene match: 10. Looked up from germline, CDR1 is LNHDA and CDR2 is SQIVND (reference sequence). The CDR3 spans 16 residues. Here the CDR3 reads CASSIPSGGQGDTQYF. The CDR3 nucleotides read TGTGCCAGTAGTATCCCGTCGGGGGGGCAGGGAGATACGCAGTATTTT.

The chain is built from TRBV4-1 and TRBJ2-3, with 8 bases fitting TRBD1. V was pared by 1 base and J by 1 base, with 7 bases of the junction left unmatched. CDR3 length: 17 residues. From germline, CDR1 is MGHRA and CDR2 YSYEKL. The CDR3 protein is CASSQGATGQGTDTQYF. CDR3 in DNA: TGCGCCAGCAGCCAAGGCGCAACGGGACAGGGCACAGATACGCAGTATTTT.

This clone was observed a single time. This rearrangement joins TRBV5-1 to TRBJ2-3, with TRBD1 as a possible D gene (6 bases). V shed 0 bases and J shed 1 base, with 12 bases lying between them. The germline CDR1 and CDR2 sequences are SGHRS and YFSETQ. The CDR3 contains 16 residues. The chain's CDR3 is CASSLEGDRGTDTQYF. In DNA form, the CDR3 reads TGCGCCAGCAGCTTGGAGGGGGATCGGGGCACAGATACGCAGTATTTT.

This rearrangement joins TRBV18 to TRBJ2-5; D perhaps matches TRBD2 (6 bases). In germline, CDR1 is KGHSH, CDR2 LQKENI. The V and J ends lost 3 bases and 3 bases respectively, with 14 bases between them. CDR3 length equals 15 residues. DNA of the CDR3: TGTGCCAGCTCACCGGTAGGGACTTCCAAAGAGACCCAGTACTTC. It yields the protein CASSPVGTSKETQYF.

CDR3 residues: CASRSGQGGETQYF. Written as DNA, the CDR3 is TGTGCCAGCAGATCAGGACAGGGCGGGGAGACCCAGTACTTC. The gene calls are TRBV2 and TRBJ2-5; 8 positions agree with TRBD1. This CDR3 has 14 residues. The ends lost 6 bases at V and 5 bases at J; junction bases unmatched: 8. CDR1 SNHLY and CDR2 FYNNEI come from the germline V gene.

This clone was counted between two and nine times. V and J are TRBV19 and TRBJ1-2, with a tentative D call TRBD1 (6 bases). The germline V gene encodes CDR1 LNHDA and CDR2 SQIVND (reference sequence). Deletions cut 6 bases from V and 3 bases from J, with 17 bases between. This CDR3 spans 15 amino acids. The CDR3 bases are TGTGCCAGTAGCTCCACAGGGCGCGACGACTATGGCTACACCTTC. Protein sequence: CASSSTGRDDYGYTF.

The J gene is TRBJ2-3, the V gene TRBV4-1, with D possibly being TRBD2 (5 bases). V was pared by 3 bases and J by 5 bases, with 9 bases between. This CDR3 spans 13 amino acids. From germline, CDR1 is MGHRA and CDR2 YSYEKL. The CDR3 protein is CASSHEEVDTQYF. CDR3 DNA: TGCGCCAGCAGCCACGAGGAGGTAGATACGCAGTATTTT.

This sequence joins TRBV29-1 and TRBJ2-1; 13 bases fit TRBD2. The germline CDR1 and CDR2 sequences are SQVTM and ANQGSEA. Trimming cost V 3 bases and J 3 bases; bases outside gene matches: 2. The CDR3 spans 15 residues. CDR3 DNA sequence: TGCAGCGTTGAGGGACTAGCGGGGTACTACAATGAGCAGTTCTTC. Translating gives CSVEGLAGYYNEQFF.

The V and J genes are TRBV6-1 and TRBJ2-3, with TRBD1 matching 8 bases. CDR1 is MNHNS and CDR2 is SASEGT in the germline V gene. The CDR3 has 14 residues. Trimming took 5 bases from V and 6 from J; bases not matched to a gene: 7. CDR3 sequence: CASSKGTGWDTQYF. The CDR3 DNA reads TGTGCCAGCAGTAAAGGGACAGGATGGGATACGCAGTATTTT.

This clone was counted between two and nine times. This chain links TRBV10-1 with TRBJ2-1, with D perhaps matching TRBD2 (6 bases). V was trimmed by 3 bases and J by 5 bases, leaving 14 bases between them. The germline V gene has CDR1 WNHNN and CDR2 SYGVQD (reference sequence). CDR3 length equals 15 residues. CDR3 nucleotide sequence: TGCGCCAGCAGTGACCCGGGGGTCAGCGACAATGAGCAGTTCTTC. Residues: CASSDPGVSDNEQFF.

The V and J genes are TRBV5-4 and TRBJ1-2; D is ambiguous. The V gene lost 0 bases and the J gene lost 0 bases, with 9 bases spanning the gap. This CDR3 is built from 15 residues. Germline CDR1 SGHNT, CDR2 YYREEE (reference sequence). CDR3: CASSLGQSANYGYTF. DNA for the CDR3: TGTGCCAGCAGCTTGGGGCAGAGCGCTAACTATGGCTACACCTTC. Complete variable domain (other parts from reference TRBV5-4 and TRBJ1-2): ETGVTQSPTHLIKTRGQQVTLRCSSQSGHNTVSWYQQALGQGPQFIFQYYREEENGRGNFPPRFSGLQFPNYSSELNVNALELDDSALYLCASSLGQSANYGYTFGSGTRLTVV.

The chain has TRBV7-9 and TRBJ2-5; D is possibly TRBD1 (5 bases). The CDR3 is made up of 13 amino acids. From germline, CDR1 is SEHNR and CDR2 FQNEAQ (reference sequence). Trimming removed 5 bases at V and 4 bases at J, with 11 bases between. The CDR3 nucleotides are TGTGCCAGCAGCGCAGGGTCTTCAGAGACCCAGTACTTC. It codes for CASSAGSSETQYF.

This clone was observed a handful of times. J is TRBJ1-3 and V is TRBV11-2; D might be TRBD1 (6 bases). Germline CDR1 reads SGHAT; CDR2 reads FQNNGV. The V end lost 8 bases, the J end lost 3 bases, and 11 bases lay between the germline ends. The CDR3 has 13 amino acids. The CDR3 DNA reads as TGTGCCAGCGGCCAGGGGATTGGAAACACCATATATTTT. The encoded protein is CASGQGIGNTIYF.

The gene calls are TRBV10-3 and TRBJ1-1; the D gene is possibly TRBD1 (6 bases). The germline V and J ends were trimmed by 6 bases and 3 bases, with 11 bases remaining between them. The V gene's germline CDR1 is ENHRY and CDR2 SYGVKD. The CDR3 loop spans 13 amino acids. The DNA of the CDR3 is TGTGCCATCAGGTACAGGGTTGACACTGAAGCTTTCTTT. Protein product: CAIRYRVDTEAFF.

This clone has only one observation. The V call is TRBV5-1, the J call TRBJ2-1; a weak D match, TRBD1 (5 bases). V lost 5 bases and J 8 bases, leaving 26 bases between the germline ends. CDR3 length equals 17 residues. Per the germline V gene, CDR1 is SGHRS and CDR2 is YFSETQ. The CDR3 sequence: CASSTPGTGGNRDEQFF. The CDR3 DNA reads TGCGCCAGCAGTACCCCTGGCACAGGCGGCAATCGCGATGAGCAGTTCTTC.

The genes are TRBV1 and TRBJ2-1; TRBD2, as called in the table, went unchecked against the DNA. TRBV1 is shown as a pseudogene. CDR3 length: 14 amino acids. CDR3 protein: CTSSGAGVRYEQFF. Here the CDR3 DNA reads TGCACCAGCAGCGGCGCGGGAGTCAGGTATGAGCAGTTCTTC.

The J gene is TRBJ2-7, the V gene TRBV29-1, with unresolved D. Germline lookup yields CDR1 SQVTM and CDR2 ANQGSEA. The CDR3 consists of 12 residues. Deletions cut 6 bases from V and 4 bases from J, with 13 bases between. The CDR3 sequence: CSVASGGYEQYF. CDR3 DNA: TGCAGCGTCGCCTCGGGTGGTTACGAGCAGTACTTC.

This sequence joins TRBV6-5 and TRBJ1-1; D might be TRBD1 (5 bases). Between the trimmed V and J ends, which lost 7 bases and 1 base, there was a span of 16 bases. The CDR3 runs 15 residues. CDR1 MNHEY and CDR2 SVGAGI come from the germline V gene. In nucleotides, the CDR3 is TGTGCCAGCACTTGGGGGGGAGGACGGAACACTGAAGCTTTCTTT. It codes for CASTWGGGRNTEAFF.

This clone was detected only once. CDR3: CAWSVRRQKTEAFF. The CDR3 bases are TGTGCCTGGAGTGTAAGGCGACAGAAAACTGAAGCTTTCTTT. The chain couples TRBV30 to TRBJ1-1; weak D call: TRBD1 (5 bases). Per the germline V gene, CDR1 is GTSNPN and CDR2 is SVGIG (reference sequence). The CDR3 loop spans 14 amino acids. The V gene lost 0 bases and the J gene lost 5 bases, with 13 bases spanning the gap. Full variable domain (missing parts from reference TRBV30 and TRBJ1-1): SQTIHQWPATLVQPVGSPLSLECTVEGTSNPNLYWYRQAAGRGLQLLFYSVGIGQISSEVPQNLSASRPQDRQFILSSKKLLLSDSGFYLCAWSVRRQKTEAFFGQGTRLTVV.

J is TRBJ2-1 and V is TRBV11-2; 7 bases are a match to TRBD2. V shed 8 bases, J shed 0 bases, and the junction held 4 bases outside the gene matches. Germline-derived CDR1 and CDR2 are SGHAT and FQNNGV. This CDR3 spans 14 amino acids. This CDR3 is CASAGGVSYNEQFF. The CDR3 nucleotides read TGTGCCAGCGCTGGGGGGGTCTCCTACAATGAGCAGTTCTTC.